Below, 8 T cell receptor beta chains from the same sample are listed, as sequenced in a study of human T cells and chemical hapten exposure. The time point is: patch test 2, 6 weeks after DPC sensitization. Treatment reported: therapeutic diphenylcyclopropenone sensitization with weekly scalp DPC. TCRdb independently ran MiXCR on the RACE reads; one entry per CDR3 protein. The table shows over 130,000 distinct CDR3 sequences, with approximately 10% occurring only once. The material was whole blood, obtained in connection with sensitization to the hapten diphenylcyclopropenone (DPC). The source of these receptors is a woman in her forties or fifties with alopecia areata. Some clones in this sample may be carry-over from other donors' samples.

The chain recombines TRBV7-8 with TRBJ1-6, with no clear D. Trimming cost V 2 bases and J 7 bases, with 9 bases left between them. The CDR3 totals 14 residues. Germline V gene lookup returns CDR1 SGHVS and CDR2 FQNEAQ. The CDR3 DNA reads as TGTGCCAGCAGCTTAAACGCGGGGAATTCACCCCTCCACTTT. The encoded protein is CASSLNAGNSPLHF.

This clonotype was detected ten times or more. The rearrangement uses TRBV20-1 and TRBJ2-7; 13 nucleotides match TRBD2. The V gene end was trimmed by 6 bases and the J gene end by 7 bases; junction bases not matched to a gene: 3. CDR3 size: 12 residues. Germline CDR1 is DFQATT and CDR2 is SNEGSKA (reference sequence). CDR3 DNA sequence: TGCAGTGCGCCGGGACTAGCGGGAGAGCAGTACTTC. Translation: CSAPGLAGEQYF.

CDR3: CASSIVKGGEAFF. The CDR3 bases are TGTGCCAGTAGTATAGTGAAAGGGGGTGAAGCTTTCTTT. The chain couples TRBV19 to TRBJ1-1; TRBD1 might be the D (6 bases). V lost 1 base, J lost 7 bases, and 10 bases lay in between. CDR1 is LNHDA, CDR2 SQIVND, per germline (reference sequence). The CDR3 has 13 residues.

This clonotype was counted only a few times. The V gene is TRBV7-2, the J gene TRBJ1-4; D unclear. This CDR3 comprises 15 residues. With 1 base removed from V and 0 bases from J, the gap between germline ends came to 6 bases. Germline V gene data show CDR1 as SGHTA and CDR2 as FQGNSA. CDR3 DNA sequence: TGTGCCAGCAGCTTAGTACAGACAACTAATGAAAAACTGTTTTTT. Translated: CASSLVQTTNEKLFF.

This clonotype has more than one count but fewer than ten. The chain combines TRBV3-1 with TRBJ2-1, with 9 bases fitting TRBD2. The ends lost 8 bases at V and 5 bases at J; junction bases unmatched: 4. Germline loops: CDR1 LGHDT, CDR2 YNNKEL (reference sequence). CDR3 length: 13 residues. CDR3 DNA sequence: TGTGCCAGCTTGACTAGCGGAAACAATGAGCAGTTCTTC. It translates to CASLTSGNNEQFF.

This clonotype has only a few counts. The chain carries TRBV5-5 and TRBJ2-7; D call uncertain. V was clipped by 0 bases and J by 5 bases, with 12 bases between them. The CDR3 totals 14 residues. Germline V lookup: CDR1 SGHKS, CDR2 YYEKEE (reference sequence). DNA for the CDR3: TGTGCCAGCAGCTTGGGTGTCAGTATCCACGAGCAGTACTTC. Translation gives CASSLGVSIHEQYF.

This clonotype was seen repeatedly, ten times or more. The CDR3 DNA reads TGCAGTGCCTCCGGGACAAGCTCCTACGAGCAGTACTTC. It is translated as CSASGTSSYEQYF. The chain employs TRBV20-1 and TRBJ2-7; TRBD1 is a possible D gene (6 bases). The V end was cut by 6 bases, the J end by 0 bases, with 12 bases between. The CDR3 is 13 residues long. The germline CDR1 and CDR2 sequences are DFQATT and SNEGSKA (reference sequence).

Only a few counts were recorded for this clonotype. The chain joins TRBV29-1 to TRBJ1-1; D is unclear. Trimming stripped 4 bases from V and 4 bases from J, with 4 bases between. Germline V gene sequence: CDR1 SQVTM, CDR2 ANQGSEA. The CDR3 has 10 residues. The CDR3 sequence: CSVGGTEAFF. CDR3 sequence (DNA): TGCAGCGTTGGTGGCACTGAAGCTTTCTTT.